This record covers a single T cell receptor beta chain. This sample was taken from a study of OX40 agonist ivuxolimab in advanced cancers. In the study overall: The mean age was 60 years, ranging from about 20 to 90, with about four fifths of participants male. There were three patients with partial responses, one having hepatocellular carcinoma and two cutaneous melanoma.

This CDR3 comprises 15 residues. V dropped 4 bases and J dropped 3; count of bases not matched to a gene: 1. Germline CDR1 is SGHAT and CDR2 is FQNNGV. The table came from immunoSEQ multiplex PCR; TCRdb's copy has only in-frame clones and leaves some out. The table shows some 45,000 clones, with approximately 91% occurring only once. The chain joins TRBV11-2 to TRBJ2-2; 11 bases map to TRBD2. The sample here was CD4+ or CD8+ T cells sorted from blood, taken in a trial of the OX40 agonist ivuxolimab. This TCR was sampled from an adult with an advanced solid tumor such as melanoma, head and neck, liver or kidney cancer. In nucleotides, the CDR3 is TGTGCCAGCAGCTGGGGACTAGCGGACACCGGGGAGCTGTTTTTT. It specifies CASSWGLADTGELFF.